Listed here are 21 T cell receptor beta chains from one sample, sequenced in a study of blood T cell repertoires in COVID-19. Profiling relied on immunoSEQ multiplex PCR, and the TCRdb table lists in-frame clones only, not all of them. The sample records a few hundred thousand clones, 65% to 90% being singletons. Sequenced material: peripheral blood. Receptors were obtained from a human donor in a cohort sampled during active COVID-19.

The V call is TRBV2, the J call TRBJ2-2, with TRBD1 as a possible D gene (7 bases). CDR1 and CDR2 (germline): SNHLY, FYNNEI. CDR3 size: 12 residues. In nucleotides, the CDR3 is TGTGCATCCGGCAGGGGGGCCGGGGAGCTGTTTTTT. Translated, it gives CASGRGAGELFF.

This clone was seen only once. The V and J genes are TRBV11-3 and TRBJ1-3; no firm D call. Trimming shortened V by 5 bases and J by 3 bases, and 11 bases separated the two germline ends. There are 14 residues in the CDR3. Germline CDR1 and CDR2: SGHNT and YENEEA. The CDR3 DNA follows: TGTGCCAGCAGCCAAGGTGGGAGTGGAAACACCATATATTTT. As protein: CASSQGGSGNTIYF.

As to this clone: This CDR3 is also generated by other DNA sequences in the sample. The chain combines TRBV4-1 with TRBJ1-1; TRBD1 might be the D (5 bases). The V gene's germline CDR1 is MGHRA and CDR2 YSYEKL. V lost 4 bases and J lost 4, with 10 bases in between. The CDR3 is 13 residues long. In DNA form, the CDR3 reads TGCGCCAGCAGCCCCAGGGAGGGCACTGAAGCTTTCTTT. Protein: CASSPREGTEAFF.

This clone has just a few counts. The chain couples TRBV5-1 to TRBJ2-5; 8 bases map to TRBD2. V gave up 0 bases and J gave up 2 bases; unmatched junction bases: 6. Germline loops: CDR1 SGHRS, CDR2 YFSETQ. This CDR3 is built from 16 residues. The CDR3 reads CASSLDLAGRQETQYF. CDR3 bases: TGCGCCAGCAGCTTGGATTTAGCGGGGCGACAAGAGACCCAGTACTTC.

This chain connects TRBV24-1 to TRBJ2-1; 7 bases match TRBD1. The trim removed 4 bases at V and 14 bases at J, leaving 13 bases unmatched. In germline, CDR1 is KGHDR, CDR2 SFDVKD. This CDR3 spans 14 amino acids. The CDR3 bases are TGTGCCACCAGTGAAAATTATCGGGACAGCGGCAAGTTCTTC. This sequence encodes CATSENYRDSGKFF.

The CDR3 here is CASSLGGQGEAEAFF. The CDR3 region has the DNA TGTGCCAGCAGTTTAGGGGGACAGGGGGAAGCTGAAGCTTTCTTT. This chain joins TRBV28 and TRBJ1-1; 11 nucleotides line up with TRBD1. V was clipped by 2 bases and J by 6 bases; unmatched bases: 5. This CDR3 is 15 amino acids long. The germline V gene has CDR1 MDHEN and CDR2 SYDVKM.

This clone was seen just once. The rearrangement joins TRBV14 to TRBJ1-2, with D tentatively TRBD1 (5 bases). In germline, CDR1 is SGHDN, CDR2 FVKESK. The CDR3 is made up of 15 amino acids. V shed 0 bases and J shed 2 bases, with 10 bases lying between them. CDR3 DNA sequence: TGTGCCAGCAGCCAAGATAGAAGGGGAAACTATGGCTACACCTTC. Protein product: CASSQDRRGNYGYTF.

The V and J genes are TRBV5-6 and TRBJ2-3; 12 positions match TRBD1. CDR1 is SGHDT and CDR2 is YYEEEE in the germline V gene. This CDR3 spans 14 amino acids. V trimming: 7 bases; J trimming: 6 bases; junction bases outside the gene matches: 6. The CDR3 protein is CASARDRGQDTQYF. Here the CDR3 DNA reads TGTGCCAGCGCCCGGGACAGGGGGCAGGATACGCAGTATTTT.

A note on this clone: A read error may produce the germline difference seen at one junction end. This rearrangement joins TRBV6-4 to TRBJ2-1; 9 bases agree with TRBD2. The CDR3 consists of 15 residues. In germline, CDR1 is MRHNA, CDR2 SNTAGT. CDR3 in amino acids: CARSEASGDNNEQFF. The CDR3 bases are TGTGCCAGAAGTGAGGCTAGCGGGGATAACAATGAGCAGTTCTTC.

The V and J genes are TRBV7-2 and TRBJ1-3; D ambiguous. Germline CDR1 reads SGHTA; CDR2 reads FQGNSA. V was clipped by 5 bases and J by 0 bases, with 8 bases between them. This CDR3 has 14 residues. The CDR3 nucleotides read TGTGCCAGCAGCCTTCGGGACTCTGGAAACACCATATATTTT. Its protein product is CASSLRDSGNTIYF. Filled out from reference TRBV7-2 and TRBJ1-3, the complete variable domain reads GAGVSQSPSNKVTEKGKDVELRCDPISGHTALYWYRQSLGQGLEFLIYFQGNSAPDKSGLPSDRFSAERTGGSVSTLTIQRTQQEDSAVYLCASSLRDSGNTIYFGEGSWLTVV.

This rearrangement joins TRBV20-1 to TRBJ1-2; D remains unclear. V gave up 3 bases and J gave up 7 bases, with 9 bases separating them. Germline loops: CDR1 DFQATT, CDR2 SNEGSKA (reference sequence). This CDR3 has 11 amino acids. The CDR3 nucleotides are TGCAGTGCTAGGGGGAGATCTGGCTACACCTTC. Translation: CSARGRSGYTF.

The chain combines TRBV5-6 with TRBJ1-1; TRBD1 is a possible D gene (6 bases). V gave up 4 bases and J gave up 6 bases, with 10 bases separating them. Germline-derived CDR1 and CDR2 are SGHDT and YYEEEE. The CDR3 extends over 12 amino acids. The chain's CDR3 is CASSHQGSEAFF. In DNA form, the CDR3 reads TGTGCCAGCAGCCACCAGGGGTCTGAAGCTTTCTTT.

This rearrangement joins TRBV7-9 to TRBJ1-1, with unresolved D. The CDR3 sequence is 15 residues long. The germline V gene has CDR1 SEHNR and CDR2 FQNEAQ (reference sequence). The V gene lost 3 bases and the J gene lost 0 bases, with 11 bases spanning the gap. The CDR3 protein is CASSLSRIMNTEAFF. In DNA form, the CDR3 reads TGTGCCAGCAGCTTGAGTCGAATCATGAACACTGAAGCTTTCTTT.

As DNA, the CDR3 is TGCGCCAGCAGTCCCATAACCGAGACCGGGGAGCTGTTTTTT. It codes for CASSPITETGELFF. This chain links TRBV5-1 with TRBJ2-2; no clear D. V lost 5 bases and J lost 5, with 13 bases in between. The germline V gene encodes CDR1 SGHRS and CDR2 YFSETQ. The length of the CDR3 is 14 residues.

The chain uses TRBV20-1 and TRBJ2-7, with D possibly TRBD1 on 5 matching bases. V was cut by 6 bases and J by 10 bases, with 16 bases left in between. Germline-derived CDR1 and CDR2 are DFQATT and SNEGSKA (reference sequence). The CDR3 has 11 amino acids. The chain's CDR3 is CSAAQDTSQYF. The DNA of the CDR3 is TGCAGTGCCGCACAGGACACCAGCCAGTACTTC.

The gene calls are TRBV5-1 and TRBJ2-1, with 11 bases that match TRBD2. Germline lookup yields CDR1 SGHRS and CDR2 YFSETQ. Trimming at V came to 2 bases and at J to 0 bases, leaving 13 bases not matched to a gene. The CDR3 has 20 residues. DNA for the CDR3: TGCGCCAGCAGCTTAAGACTAGCGGGGACCTTTGTTGACTCCTACAATGAGCAGTTCTTC. Translation gives CASSLRLAGTFVDSYNEQFF.

V usage is TRBV5-4 and J usage is TRBJ2-3, with D tentatively TRBD2 (7 bases). The V gene's germline CDR1 is SGHNT and CDR2 YYREEE (reference sequence). The CDR3 sequence is 14 residues long. V lost 2 bases to trimming and J lost 5 bases, with 12 bases between them. The DNA of the CDR3 is TGTGCCAGCAGCTTACGGGGGGCGGAAGATACGCAGTATTTT. It translates to CASSLRGAEDTQYF.

This clone was seen a few times. Written as DNA, the CDR3 is TGTGCCAGCAGTTCGAAGACTAGCGGGGGGGCCGAGCAGTACTTC. Translation gives CASSSKTSGGAEQYF. The V gene is TRBV27, the J gene TRBJ2-7; 14 bases line up with TRBD2. The CDR3 length is 15 residues. Trimming took 4 bases from V and 6 from J; bases not matched to a gene: 5. Looked up from germline, CDR1 is MNHEY and CDR2 is SMNVEV (reference sequence).

This chain uses TRBV21-1 with TRBJ1-1; TRBD1, the table's D call, lacks a check against the DNA. TRBV21-1 is reported as a pseudogene. This CDR3 has 15 residues. CDR3 sequence: CASNTKTGGLTEAFF. The CDR3 coding sequence is TGTGCCAGCAATACAAAAACAGGGGGTTTGACTGAAGCTTTCTTT.

V gene TRBV12-3 or TRBV12-4 combines with J gene TRBJ1-2; tentative D call: TRBD1 (5 bases). The CDR3 consists of 13 residues. V lost 5 bases and J 8 bases, leaving 15 bases between the germline ends. The CDR3 reads CASSPSGVGGYTF. In nucleotides, the CDR3 is TGTGCCAGCAGTCCCTCGGGGGTTGGAGGCTACACCTTC.

This sequence joins TRBV5-5 and TRBJ1-4, with a possible D match to TRBD1 (5 bases). CDR3 length: 18 residues. The ends were cut back, 1 base at V and 3 bases at J, with 19 bases in the middle. CDR1 SGHKS and CDR2 YYEKEE come from the germline V gene (reference sequence). CDR3: CASSLTFFRGVPNEKLFF. Written as DNA, the CDR3 is TGTGCCAGCAGCTTGACATTCTTCCGGGGGGTCCCTAATGAAAAACTGTTTTTT.